This T cell receptor beta chain was captured by sequencing in a study of post-analysis software for immune sequencing data. Tagging with unique molecular identifiers was a feature of the TCR beta cDNA libraries. TCRdb independently ran MiXCR on the PCR reads; one entry per CDR3 protein. The sample has about 160,000 distinct CDR3 sequences, under 40% seen once. Per germline, CDR1 MNHNS and CDR2 SASEGT. The CDR3 loop spans 16 amino acids. Between the trimmed V and J ends, which lost 4 bases and 2 bases, there was a span of 18 bases. The rearrangement links TRBV6-1 to TRBJ2-7, with D perhaps TRBD1 (6 bases). The material was blood, obtained after autologous hematopoietic stem cell transplantation. The TCR originated in a girl aged 5 to 17 with multiple sclerosis. The CDR3 coding sequence is TGTGCCAGCAGTGTAGAGCAGGGGCCACTTCCCTACGAGCAGTACTTC. It specifies CASSVEQGPLPYEQYF.